This T cell receptor (beta chain) is drawn from a study of blood T cell repertoires in COVID-19. As for the study in general: Researchers got acute and convalescent COVID-19 samples from the United States, Italy and Spain. PBMCs, B-cell-depleted T cells, or T cells provided the cDNA or gDNA that made up the material.

This CDR3 is 12 amino acids long. V was shortened by 6 bases and J by 5 bases, with 10 bases between the two germline ends. Germline V gene sequence: CDR1 ENHRY, CDR2 SYGVKD. Methods used by the authors: Reference gene primer amplification in the assay estimated nucleated cell counts. Repertoires were generated with immunoSEQ multiplex PCR, while TCRdb's copy carries only in-frame clones and drops some. That table furnishes V, J and clone size, whereas the DNA furnished D and trimming. There are 150,000 or so clones in the sample; approximately 91% occur only once, and roughly 2% lies in the top ten.

This TCR came from a young man with acute or convalescent COVID-19. The specimen was peripheral blood. The genes are TRBV10-3 and TRBJ1-2, with D possibly being TRBD1 (6 bases). CDR3 protein: CAISFDRYGYTF. Written as DNA, the CDR3 is TGTGCCATCAGCTTCGACAGGTATGGCTACACCTTC.